Listed below are T cell receptor beta chains from one sample, sequenced in a study of control samples from healthy donors and cancer patients. The method was immunoSEQ multiplex PCR; TCRdb's version includes in-frame clones alone and lacks a portion of them. Of about 120,000 clones in the sample, more than 85% are singletons; the top ten hold around 7.6%. Input material: blood. These receptors were obtained from a woman aged 18-29 years in good health. CDR3s include the opening cysteine and the closing phenylalanine or tryptophan. The D gene is left open where the match is weak. Some rows have no size entry. The others give once, few or many, or a class for an expanded clone.

clone_size	j_call	d_call	v_call	cdr3_aa	cdr3_nt
NA	TRBJ2-2	TRBD2	TRBV2	CASSDERLAAGELFF	TGTGCCAGCAGTGACGAGAGACTAGCCGCCGGGGAGCTGTTTTTT
NA	TRBJ1-5	NA	TRBV5-5	CASSPRDAGYDQPQHF	TGTGCCAGCAGCCCGAGGGACGCCGGGTATGATCAGCCCCAGCATTTT
NA	TRBJ1-2	TRBD1	TRBV10-3	CAISEGQGPYGYTF	TGTGCCATCAGTGAGGGACAGGGACCCTATGGCTACACCTTC
NA	TRBJ2-6	NA	TRBV7-6	CASSLSPAASYSGANVLTF	TGTGCCAGCAGCTTATCCCCGGCAGCATCCTACTCTGGGGCCAACGTCCTGACTTTC
NA	TRBJ1-5	NA	TRBV6-1	CASSDFGHQPQHF	TGTGCCAGCAGTGATTTCGGACATCAGCCCCAGCATTTT
NA	TRBJ2-7	TRBD2	TRBV7-2	CASSTSRLAGKREQYF	TGTGCCAGCAGCACGTCAAGACTAGCGGGGAAGCGCGAGCAGTACTTC
NA	TRBJ2-7	TRBD2	TRBV18	CASSPTSVLYEQYF	TGTGCCAGCTCACCAACTAGCGTACTGTACGAGCAGTACTTC
NA	TRBJ2-3	TRBD2	TRBV7-3	CASSLTGLAPDTQYF	TGTGCCAGCAGTCTAACGGGACTAGCGCCTGATACGCAGTATTTT
NA	TRBJ2-2	NA	TRBV7-9	CASSLGGNRANGELFF	TGTGCCAGCAGCTTAGGGGGTAACAGGGCGAACGGGGAGCTGTTTTTT
NA	TRBJ2-1	TRBD1	TRBV29-1	CSVGQIIDEQFF	TGCAGCGTGGGACAGATTATCGATGAGCAGTTCTTC
NA	TRBJ2-1	TRBD2	TRBV5-1	CASSLTGTSGGFEQFF	TGCGCCAGCAGCCTAACCGGGACTAGCGGGGGTTTTGAGCAGTTCTTC
NA	TRBJ2-2	TRBD1	TRBV18	CASSPTTTGVSTGELFF	TGTGCCAGCTCACCCACCACGACAGGGGTGAGCACCGGGGAGCTGTTTTTT
NA	TRBJ2-5	NA	TRBV27	CASSPGALGVADQETQYF	TGTGCCAGCAGTCCCGGAGCCTTGGGAGTAGCGGATCAAGAGACCCAGTACTTC
NA	TRBJ2-7	NA	TRBV7-8	CASSLGQIYEQYF	TGTGCCAGCAGCTTAGGGCAGATCTACGAGCAGTACTTC
NA	TRBJ2-7	NA	TRBV13	CASSLGRSPEQYF	TGTGCCAGCAGCTTGGGGAGGTCTCCCGAGCAGTACTTC
NA	TRBJ2-7	TRBD2	TRBV18	CASSGETGTSGTYEQYF	TGTGCCAGCTCGGGGGAAACCGGGACTAGCGGAACCTACGAGCAGTACTTC
once	TRBJ1-5	TRBD1	TRBV6-1	CASSERTGWTRPQHF	TGTGCCAGCAGTGAACGGACAGGTTGGACTCGGCCCCAGCATTTT
NA	TRBJ2-7	TRBD1	TRBV12-5	CASGYRDRITYEQYF	TGTGCTAGTGGTTACCGGGACAGAATAACCTACGAGCAGTACTTC
NA	TRBJ1-1	NA	TRBV2	CATTGPRGAFF	TGTGCCACCACAGGGCCCCGCGGGGCTTTCTTT
NA	TRBJ1-4	TRBD1	TRBV4-2	CASSQDGDRENEKLFF	TGTGCCAGCAGCCAAGATGGGGACAGAGAGAATGAAAAACTGTTTTTT
NA	TRBJ2-7	TRBD1	TRBV10-2	CASSEVGTGWDF	TGCGCCAGCAGTGAGGTGGGGACAGGGTGGGACTTC
NA	TRBJ2-2	TRBD1	TRBV7-9	CASSFLRGQGDTGELFF	TGTGCCAGCAGCTTCCTAAGGGGACAGGGAGACACCGGGGAGCTGTTTTTT
NA	TRBJ2-5	NA	TRBV21-1	CASSKVENKETQYF	TGTGCCAGCAGCAAAGTGGAAAACAAGGAGACCCAGTACTTC
NA	TRBJ1-2	NA	TRBV6-2/TRBV6-3	CASSYSGGGYTF	TGTGCCAGCAGTTACTCCGGGGGTGGCTACACCTTC
NA	TRBJ1-1	NA	TRBV18	CASSPPGENAEAFF	TGTGCCAGCTCACCACCCGGGGAGAACGCTGAAGCTTTCTTT
few	TRBJ2-7	NA	TRBV20-1	CSASHAGRAPYEQYF	TGCAGTGCTAGTCATGCAGGTAGGGCACCCTACGAGCAGTACTTC
NA	TRBJ2-5	NA	TRBV6-5	CASTPPGRWETQYF	TGTGCCAGCACCCCCCCCGGGCGGTGGGAGACCCAGTACTTC